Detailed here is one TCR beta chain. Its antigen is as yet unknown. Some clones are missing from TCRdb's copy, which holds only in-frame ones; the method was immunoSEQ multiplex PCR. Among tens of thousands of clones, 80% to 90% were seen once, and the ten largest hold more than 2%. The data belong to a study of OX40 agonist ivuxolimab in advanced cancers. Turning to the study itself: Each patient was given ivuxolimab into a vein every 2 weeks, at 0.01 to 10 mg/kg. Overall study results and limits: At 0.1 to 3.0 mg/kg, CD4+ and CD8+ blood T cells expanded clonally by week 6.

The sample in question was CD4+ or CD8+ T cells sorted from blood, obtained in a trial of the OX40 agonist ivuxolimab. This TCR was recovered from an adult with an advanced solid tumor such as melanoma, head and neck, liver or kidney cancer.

As DNA, the CDR3 is TGCGCCAGGAAGCTAGCGGGAGGATGGAGCTCTGGGGCCAACGTCCTGACTTTC. It specifies CARKLAGGWSSGANVLTF. The gene calls are TRBV10-1 and TRBJ2-6, with 11 bases aligning to TRBD2. The germline V gene has CDR1 WNHNN and CDR2 SYGVQD (reference sequence). V shed 9 bases, J shed 0 bases, and the junction held 10 bases outside the gene matches. This CDR3 region has 18 residues.